One sample yielded the 19 T cell receptor beta chains listed below, sequenced in a study of blood T cell repertoires in COVID-19. Using immunoSEQ multiplex PCR, the repertoire was profiled, and TCRdb retains in-frame clones only, with some absent. The sample yields fewer than 250,000 clones, 85% seen once. Specimen: peripheral blood. The receptors shown here come from a woman in her sixties with active or convalescent COVID-19.

The rearrangement links TRBV21-1 to TRBJ2-1; the DNA was not compared with TRBD2, the D call given in the table. TRBV21-1 is listed as a pseudogene. The CDR3 covers 14 residues. CDR3 amino acids: CASSPQRSYNEQFF. CDR3 in DNA: TGTGCCAGCAGCCCTCAGCGGAGCTACAATGAGCAGTTCTTC.

The chain has TRBV4-1 and TRBJ1-3; D remains unclear. This CDR3 is 14 amino acids long. Per the germline V gene, CDR1 is MGHRA and CDR2 is YSYEKL. V gave up 1 base and J gave up 0 bases, with 4 bases separating them. The chain's CDR3 is CASSQASSGNTIYF. The CDR3 DNA follows: TGCGCCAGCAGCCAAGCTAGCTCTGGAAACACCATATATTTT.

In this sample, this clone turned up a few times. This chain connects TRBV18 to TRBJ2-1; 8 bases align to TRBD2. After removal of 6 bases from V and 4 bases from J, the junction contained 8 bases not matched to a gene. Germline V gene data show CDR1 as KGHSH and CDR2 as LQKENI. The CDR3 loop spans 15 amino acids. In DNA, the CDR3 is TGTGCCAGCTCCTACGGACTAGCAAGATACAATGAGCAGTTCTTC. It codes for CASSYGLARYNEQFF.

The chain joins TRBV19 to TRBJ1-1; perhaps TRBD1 as D (6 bases). V lost 5 bases and J 4 bases, leaving 14 bases between the germline ends. The CDR3 loop spans 14 amino acids. Per germline, CDR1 LNHDA and CDR2 SQIVND (reference sequence). The CDR3 DNA is TGTGCCAGTAGTCACACGGGGGGCGTCACTGAAGCTTTCTTT. Translation: CASSHTGGVTEAFF.

This clone was recorded only once. V usage is TRBV3-1 (or the pseudogene TRBV3-2) and J usage is TRBJ2-2; D is perhaps TRBD1 (5 bases). This CDR3 comprises 16 residues. V was clipped by 4 bases and J by 1 base, with 13 bases between them. The germline CDR1 and CDR2 sequences are LGHDT and YNNKEL (reference sequence). CDR3 DNA: TGTGCCAGCAGCCCAGGGCCGGCAGTGAACACCGGGGAGCTGTTTTTT. It is translated as CASSPGPAVNTGELFF.

V usage is TRBV3-1 (or the pseudogene TRBV3-2) and J usage is TRBJ2-7; 9 positions agree with TRBD2. Trimming at V came to 0 bases and at J to 6 bases, leaving 12 bases not matched to a gene. CDR1 and CDR2 from the germline V gene are LGHDT and YNNKEL (reference sequence). This CDR3 spans 17 amino acids. The CDR3 here is CASSQDSPGLAGLEQYF. DNA of the CDR3: TGTGCCAGCAGCCAAGATTCCCCAGGTCTAGCGGGACTCGAGCAGTACTTC.

The genes are TRBV29-1 and TRBJ2-1; possible D gene TRBD2, 7 bases. This CDR3 has 14 residues. V dropped 4 bases and J dropped 5 bases, with 15 bases sitting between them. Germline V gene data show CDR1 as SQVTM and CDR2 as ANQGSEA. CDR3: CSVVRGPRNNEQFF. The CDR3 DNA reads as TGCAGCGTTGTGCGGGGGCCACGGAACAATGAGCAGTTCTTC.

The rearrangement links TRBV5-6 to TRBJ1-1; 7 bases agree with TRBD1. Per germline, CDR1 SGHDT and CDR2 YYEEEE. V was pared by 4 bases and J by 6 bases, with 9 bases of the junction left unmatched. The CDR3 totals 14 residues. The CDR3 coding sequence is TGTGCCAGCAGCCTGGAACAGGGGTGGTCTGAAGCTTTCTTT. Translation: CASSLEQGWSEAFF.

The chain is built from TRBV3-1 (or the pseudogene TRBV3-2) and TRBJ1-2, with D perhaps TRBD1 (5 bases). The CDR3 is made up of 12 amino acids. V dropped 6 bases and J dropped 8 bases, with 13 bases sitting between them. From germline, CDR1 is LGHDT and CDR2 YNNKEL (reference sequence). For the CDR3, the DNA is TGTGCCAGCAGTCATGGACAAGGCGGCTACACCTTC. It yields the protein CASSHGQGGYTF.

The chain carries TRBV20-1 and TRBJ1-6, with D uncertain. Trimming removed 3 bases from V and 8 bases from J, with 14 bases in between. The CDR3 has 14 residues. The germline gives CDR1 DFQATT, CDR2 SNEGSKA (reference sequence). Here the CDR3 reads CSASFRSRDSPLHF. The CDR3 bases are TGCAGTGCTAGTTTTAGGAGTAGAGATTCACCCCTCCACTTT.

The chain is built from TRBV19 and TRBJ1-6, with 7 bases matching TRBD1. The trim removed 4 bases at V and 1 base at J, leaving 4 bases unmatched. This CDR3 has 16 residues. Germline-derived CDR1 and CDR2 are LNHDA and SQIVND (reference sequence). CDR3 region: CASSSRGLSYNSPLHF. In nucleotides, the CDR3 is TGTGCCAGTAGTAGCAGGGGGTTGTCCTATAATTCACCCCTCCACTTT.

The chain is built from TRBV6-5 and TRBJ2-1, with 9 bases identical to TRBD1. V shed 6 bases, J shed 8 bases, and the junction held 11 bases outside the gene matches. There are 15 residues in the CDR3. Germline lookup yields CDR1 MNHEY and CDR2 SVGAGI. CDR3 residues: CASRPGTGRVDEQFF. The CDR3 DNA reads TGTGCCAGCAGACCAGGGACAGGGAGGGTCGATGAGCAGTTCTTC.

This chain connects TRBV12-3 or TRBV12-4 to TRBJ2-7; 8 bases fit TRBD1. The CDR3 length is 13 residues. V shed 6 bases, J shed 4 bases, and the junction held 5 bases outside the gene matches. The DNA of the CDR3 is TGTGCCAGCAGCCAGGACAGGGAGTACGAGCAGTACGTC. It encodes CASSQDREYEQYV.

This clone was seen only once. The genes are TRBV10-1 and TRBJ2-3, with 10 bases that match TRBD2. CDR1 is WNHNN, CDR2 SYGVQD, per germline (reference sequence). Trimming removed 2 bases from V and 2 bases from J; junction bases left unmatched: 1. CDR3 length equals 15 residues. This CDR3 reads CASSETSGATDTQYF. In DNA form, the CDR3 reads TGCGCCAGCAGTGAGACTAGCGGGGCCACAGATACGCAGTATTTT.

This clone has a handful of counts. This sequence joins TRBV10-3 and TRBJ2-7; D gene unclear. With 4 bases removed from V and 4 bases from J, the gap between germline ends came to 8 bases. This CDR3 is 12 amino acids long. Germline CDR1 ENHRY, CDR2 SYGVKD. DNA for the CDR3: TGTGCCATCAGTGTCGACACGTACGAGCAGTACGTC. Translated: CAISVDTYEQYV.

The V gene is TRBV5-1, the J gene TRBJ1-2, with 11 bases that match TRBD1. The CDR3 runs 17 residues. The V and J ends lost 4 bases and 6 bases, in that order; junction bases with no gene match: 14. Germline CDR1 and CDR2: SGHRS and YFSETQ. The CDR3, as DNA: TGCGCCAGCAGCGGGAACCCGGGACAGGGGGAGATGGATGGCTACACCTTC. This translates into CASSGNPGQGEMDGYTF. The complete variable domain, with remaining parts taken from reference TRBV5-1 and TRBJ1-2, reads KAGVTQTPRYLIKTRGQQVTLSCSPISGHRSVSWYQQTPGQGLQFLFEYFSETQRNKGNFPGRFSGRQFSNSRSEMNVSTLELGDSALYLCASSGNPGQGEMDGYTFGSGTRLTVV.

The chain carries TRBV7-8 and TRBJ2-7; 7 nucleotides align to TRBD2. Germline V lookup: CDR1 SGHVS, CDR2 FQNEAQ. The CDR3 is made up of 15 amino acids. V lost 1 base, J lost 4 bases, and 7 bases stayed unmatched. CDR3 in DNA: TGTGCCAGCAGCTTAGAGGCGGGAGCATTATACGAGCAGTACTTC. Translating it yields CASSLEAGALYEQYF.

The V gene is TRBV11-3, the J gene TRBJ2-2; the match to TRBD2 covers 8 bases. The CDR3 covers 16 residues. The germline V gene has CDR1 SGHNT and CDR2 YENEEA. With V trimmed by 1 base and J by 8 bases, 9 bases remained unmatched. CDR3 protein: CASSLVAGGGRGELFF. DNA for the CDR3: TGTGCCAGCAGCTTAGTGGCGGGAGGAGGGAGAGGGGAGCTGTTTTTT.

This chain joins TRBV5-1 and TRBJ1-1; D not resolved. The CDR3 spans 13 residues. Germline loops: CDR1 SGHRS, CDR2 YFSETQ. Trimming removed 2 bases at V and 1 base at J, with 6 bases between. CDR3 in amino acids: CASSFGENTEAFF. CDR3 DNA sequence: TGCGCCAGCAGCTTCGGTGAGAACACTGAAGCTTTCTTT.